The present T cell receptor (beta chain) was sequenced within a study of blood T cell repertoires in COVID-19. On the study more broadly: The United States, Italy and Spain provided the acute and convalescent COVID-19 samples.

Methods used by the authors: Estimation of nucleated cell counts was performed using reference gene primer amplification. Sequencing used immunoSEQ multiplex PCR; TCRdb keeps in-frame clones, though not all of them. V and J calls plus clone size are reproduced from that table; the DNA served to infer D and trimming. The sample holds a few hundred thousand clones, about nine tenths seen once. Germline V gives CDR1 DFQATT, CDR2 SNEGSKA (reference sequence). The CDR3 has 11 amino acids. V was cut by 2 bases and J by 13 bases, with 13 bases left in between. This chain joins TRBV20-1 and TRBJ2-3; perhaps TRBD2 as D (5 bases). This receptor was taken from a man between 60 and 75 years old who had recovered from COVID-19. Sequenced material: peripheral blood. CDR3 residues: CSARLAPREYF. The CDR3 DNA is TGCAGTGCTAGACTAGCCCCACGGGAGTATTTT.